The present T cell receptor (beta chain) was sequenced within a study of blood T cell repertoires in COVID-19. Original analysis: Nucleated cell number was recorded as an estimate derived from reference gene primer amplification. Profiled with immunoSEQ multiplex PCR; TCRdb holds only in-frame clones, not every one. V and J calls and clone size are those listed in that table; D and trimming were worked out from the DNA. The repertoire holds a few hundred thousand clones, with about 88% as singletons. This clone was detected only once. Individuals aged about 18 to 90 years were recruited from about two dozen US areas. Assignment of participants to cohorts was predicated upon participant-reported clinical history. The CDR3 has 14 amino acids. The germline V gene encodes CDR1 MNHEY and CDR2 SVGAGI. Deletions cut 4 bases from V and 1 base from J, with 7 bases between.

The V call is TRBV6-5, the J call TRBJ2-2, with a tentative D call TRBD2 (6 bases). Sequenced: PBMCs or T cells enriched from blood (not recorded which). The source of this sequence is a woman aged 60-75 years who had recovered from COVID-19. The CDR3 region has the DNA TGTGCCAGCAGTTTGGGACTGAACACCGGGGAGCTGTTTTTT. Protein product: CASSLGLNTGELFF.